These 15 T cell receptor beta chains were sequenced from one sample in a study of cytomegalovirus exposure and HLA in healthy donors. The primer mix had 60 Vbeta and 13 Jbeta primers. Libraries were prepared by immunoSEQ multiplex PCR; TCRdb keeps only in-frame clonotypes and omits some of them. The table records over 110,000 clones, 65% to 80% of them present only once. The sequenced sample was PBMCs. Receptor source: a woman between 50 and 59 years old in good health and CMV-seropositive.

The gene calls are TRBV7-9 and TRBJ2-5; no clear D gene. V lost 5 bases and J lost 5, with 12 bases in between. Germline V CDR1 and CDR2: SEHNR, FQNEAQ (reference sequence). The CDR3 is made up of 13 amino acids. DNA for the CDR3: TGTGCCAGCAGCCGTGAGTCACGGGAGACCCAGTACTTC. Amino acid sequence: CASSRESRETQYF.

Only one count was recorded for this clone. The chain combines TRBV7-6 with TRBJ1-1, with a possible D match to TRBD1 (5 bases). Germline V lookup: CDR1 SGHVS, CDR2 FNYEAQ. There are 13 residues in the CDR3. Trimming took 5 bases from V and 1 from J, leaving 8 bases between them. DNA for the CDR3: TGTGCCAGCAGCGCAACAGGGAACACTGAAGCTTTCTTT. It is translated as CASSATGNTEAFF.

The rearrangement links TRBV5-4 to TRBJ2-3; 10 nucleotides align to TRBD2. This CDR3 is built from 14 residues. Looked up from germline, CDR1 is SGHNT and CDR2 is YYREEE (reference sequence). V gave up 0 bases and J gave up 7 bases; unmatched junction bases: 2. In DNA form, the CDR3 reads TGTGCCAGCAGCTTGGAGCGGGGGGGGTATACGCAGTATTTT. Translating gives CASSLERGGYTQYF.

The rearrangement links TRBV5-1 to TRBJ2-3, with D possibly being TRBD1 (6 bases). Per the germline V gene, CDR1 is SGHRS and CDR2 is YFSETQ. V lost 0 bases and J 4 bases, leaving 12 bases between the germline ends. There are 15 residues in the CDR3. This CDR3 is CASSLAGQSADTQYF. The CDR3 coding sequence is TGCGCCAGCAGCTTGGCCGGACAGTCCGCAGATACGCAGTATTTT.

The CDR3 coding sequence is TGCGCCAGCAGCCAGATAGGGACAGGGGGCTTCTATGGCTACACCTTC. The encoded protein is CASSQIGTGGFYGYTF. The genes are TRBV4-1 and TRBJ1-2; TRBD1 agrees at 12 bases. In germline, CDR1 is MGHRA, CDR2 YSYEKL. This CDR3 has 16 amino acids. The V segment lost 3 bases and the J segment 4 bases; nucleotides outside the gene matches: 6.

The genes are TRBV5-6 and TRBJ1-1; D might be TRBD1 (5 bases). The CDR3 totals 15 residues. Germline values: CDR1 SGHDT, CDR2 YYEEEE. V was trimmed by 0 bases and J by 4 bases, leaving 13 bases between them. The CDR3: CASSLGRRGVTEAFF. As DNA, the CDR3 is TGTGCCAGCAGCTTGGGGCGACGGGGGGTCACTGAAGCTTTCTTT. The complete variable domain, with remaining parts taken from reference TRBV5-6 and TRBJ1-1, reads DAGVTQSPTHLIKTRGQQVTLRCSPKSGHDTVSWYQQALGQGPQFIFQYYEEEERQRGNFPDRFSGHQFPNYSSELNVNALLLGDSALYLCASSLGRRGVTEAFFGQGTRLTVV.

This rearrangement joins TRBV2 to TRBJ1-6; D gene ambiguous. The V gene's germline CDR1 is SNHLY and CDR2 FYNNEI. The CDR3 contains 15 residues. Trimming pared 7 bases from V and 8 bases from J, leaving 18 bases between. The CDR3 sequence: CASIFRLRRDSPLHF. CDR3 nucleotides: TGTGCCAGCATATTCCGACTAAGGCGAGATTCACCCCTCCACTTT.

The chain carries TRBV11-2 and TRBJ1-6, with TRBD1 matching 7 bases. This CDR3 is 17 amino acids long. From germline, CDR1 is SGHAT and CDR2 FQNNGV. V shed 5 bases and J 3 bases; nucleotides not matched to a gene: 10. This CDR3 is CASSVAGTALYNSPLHF. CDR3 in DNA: TGTGCCAGCAGCGTAGCCGGGACAGCCCTCTATAATTCACCCCTCCACTTT.

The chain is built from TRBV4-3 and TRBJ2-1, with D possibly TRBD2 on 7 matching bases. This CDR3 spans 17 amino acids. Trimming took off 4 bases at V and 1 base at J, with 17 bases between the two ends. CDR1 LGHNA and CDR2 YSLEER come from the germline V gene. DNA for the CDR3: TGCGCCAGCAGCCCTAATAAGGGGGGGGGATCCTACAATGAGCAGTTCTTC. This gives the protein CASSPNKGGGSYNEQFF.

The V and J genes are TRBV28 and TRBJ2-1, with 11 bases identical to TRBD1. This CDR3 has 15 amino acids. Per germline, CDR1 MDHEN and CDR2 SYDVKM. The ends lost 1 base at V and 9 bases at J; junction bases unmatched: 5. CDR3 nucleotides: TGTGCCAGCAGTTTATACGGACAGGGGGCGATTGAGCAGTTCTTC. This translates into CASSLYGQGAIEQFF.

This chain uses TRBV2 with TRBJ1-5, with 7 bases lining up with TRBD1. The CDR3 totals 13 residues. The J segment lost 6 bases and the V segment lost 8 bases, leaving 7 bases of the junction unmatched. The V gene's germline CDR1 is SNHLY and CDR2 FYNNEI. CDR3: CASRRQGTQPQHF. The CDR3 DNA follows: TGTGCCAGCCGGAGACAGGGAACTCAGCCCCAGCATTTT.

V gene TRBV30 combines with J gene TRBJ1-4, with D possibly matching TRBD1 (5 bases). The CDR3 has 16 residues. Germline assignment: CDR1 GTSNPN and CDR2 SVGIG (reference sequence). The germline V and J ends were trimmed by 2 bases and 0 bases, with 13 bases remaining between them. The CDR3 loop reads CAWSPRLTATNEKLFF. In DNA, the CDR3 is TGTGCCTGGAGTCCTCGACTGACAGCAACTAATGAAAAACTGTTTTTT.

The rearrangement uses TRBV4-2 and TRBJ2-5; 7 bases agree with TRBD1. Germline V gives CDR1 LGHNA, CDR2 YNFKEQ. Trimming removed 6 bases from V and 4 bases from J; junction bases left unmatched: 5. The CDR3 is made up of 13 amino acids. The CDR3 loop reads CASSQRGRETQYF. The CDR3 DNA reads TGTGCCAGCAGTCAAAGGGGGCGAGAGACCCAGTACTTC.

The CDR3 here is CSVVPLGYGYTF. CDR3 bases: TGCAGCGTTGTCCCCCTCGGGTATGGCTACACCTTC. The J gene is TRBJ1-2, the V gene TRBV29-1; D unclear. The V end lost 4 bases, the J end lost 5 bases, and 11 bases lay between the germline ends. This CDR3 is 12 amino acids long. Germline V gives CDR1 SQVTM, CDR2 ANQGSEA.

The CDR3 here is CASSLRGDEQYF. For the CDR3, the DNA is TGTGCCAGCAGCTTGCGCGGGGACGAGCAGTACTTC. The gene calls are TRBV5-6 and TRBJ2-5, with D maybe TRBD2 (6 bases). The tail of the sequence fits TRBJ2-7 better, so the J call may be wrong. CDR1 SGHDT and CDR2 YYEEEE come from the germline V gene. The CDR3 totals 12 residues.